These 10 T cell receptor beta chains were all obtained from the same sample, sequenced in a study of T cell repertoires in cytomegalovirus infection. TCRdb called the reads again in MiXCR, with one record for every CDR3 protein. This table has approximately 490,000 distinct CDR3 sequences, approximately 10% appearing once. Sample: PBMCs. The receptors shown here come from a human donor in good health (CMV status not recorded). Some clones in this sample may be carry-over from other donors' samples.

This clonotype was seen many times. The V call is TRBV6-6, the J call TRBJ1-3; no reliable D call. V was pared by 2 bases and J by 0 bases, with 8 bases between. The CDR3 runs to 15 residues. Per the germline V gene, CDR1 is MNHNY and CDR2 is SVGAGI (reference sequence). The CDR3 reads CASSYDRASGNTIYF. The CDR3 DNA sequence: TGTGCCAGCAGTTACGACCGGGCCTCTGGAAACACCATATATTTT.

Many counts were recorded for this clonotype. Here the CDR3 reads CASSPRTLGNSPLHF. The CDR3 DNA sequence: TGTGCCAGCAGCCCAAGAACCTTGGGGAATTCACCCCTCCACTTT. The chain joins TRBV7-9 to TRBJ1-6; D ambiguous. V lost 5 bases and J 7 bases, leaving 15 bases between the germline ends. This CDR3 has 15 amino acids. From germline, CDR1 is SEHNR and CDR2 FQNEAQ (reference sequence). The full variable domain, in which reference TRBV7-9 and TRBJ1-6 provide the parts outside the CDR3, is DTGVSQNPRHKITKRGQNVTFRCDPISEHNRLYWYRQTLGQGPEFLTYFQNEAQLEKSRLLSDRFSAERPKGSFSTLEIQRTEQGDSAMYLCASSPRTLGNSPLHFGNGTRLTVT.

This clonotype was seen at least ten times. This rearrangement joins TRBV7-2 to TRBJ2-3; no definite D call. Trimming removed 3 bases at V and 15 bases at J, with 22 bases between. Germline values: CDR1 SGHTA, CDR2 FQGNSA. The CDR3 consists of 14 residues. The CDR3 is CASSLTRTPQSPYF. CDR3 coding DNA: TGTGCCAGCAGCTTGACGCGAACACCCCAAAGCCCTTATTTT.

The chain carries TRBV7-8 and TRBJ2-1, with TRBD2 identical over 13 bases. The CDR3 has 16 amino acids. Per germline, CDR1 SGHVS and CDR2 FQNEAQ. The V gene end was trimmed by 5 bases and the J gene end by 4 bases; junction bases not matched to a gene: 5. The CDR3 loop reads CASSDQLAGGYNEQFF. The CDR3 DNA reads as TGTGCCAGCAGCGACCAACTAGCGGGGGGGTACAATGAGCAGTTCTTC. Full variable domain (rest looked up from reference TRBV7-8 and TRBJ2-1): GAGVSQSPRYKVAKRGQDVALRCDPISGHVSLFWYQQALGQGPEFLTYFQNEAQLDKSGLPSDRFFAERPEGSVSTLKIQRTQQEDSAVYLCASSDQLAGGYNEQFFGPGTRLTVL.

This clonotype was observed many times. The rearrangement uses TRBV5-6 and TRBJ2-5; 9 bases line up with TRBD2. Germline CDR1 and CDR2: SGHDT and YYEEEE. The junction had 8 bases not matched to a gene; V was cut back by 4 bases and J by 7 bases. This CDR3 has 14 amino acids. The CDR3 protein is CASSAGGGVGTQYF. The CDR3 region has the DNA TGTGCCAGCAGCGCGGGAGGGGGCGTAGGGACCCAGTACTTC.

This clonotype was picked up many times. CDR3 DNA sequence: TGTGCCAGCAGCCGAGGAGACGGTGTCTACGAGCAGTACTTC. Translating it yields CASSRGDGVYEQYF. V gene TRBV7-9 combines with J gene TRBJ2-7, with D hard to call. CDR1 is SEHNR and CDR2 is FQNEAQ in the germline V gene (reference sequence). V shed 5 bases and J shed 3 bases, with 14 bases lying between them. CDR3 length: 14 amino acids.

This clonotype has at least ten counts. The V and J genes are TRBV5-4 and TRBJ2-1; TRBD1 agrees at 10 bases. CDR1 SGHNT and CDR2 YYREEE come from the germline V gene (reference sequence). The CDR3 covers 15 residues. Trimming at V came to 4 bases and at J to 5 bases, leaving 6 bases not matched to a gene. The CDR3 DNA reads TGTGCCAGCAGCCCTGGACAGGGGGTAAACAATGAGCAGTTCTTC. Translation: CASSPGQGVNNEQFF.

This chain connects TRBV20-1 to TRBJ2-3, with 8 bases matching TRBD2. The CDR3 spans 15 residues. Germline V gives CDR1 DFQATT, CDR2 SNEGSKA (reference sequence). J lost 5 bases, V lost 5 bases, and 12 bases had no gene match. CDR3 amino acids: CSAPLSGRVKDTQYF. CDR3 DNA sequence: TGCAGTGCTCCTTTGAGCGGGAGAGTTAAAGATACGCAGTATTTT.

This clonotype was detected only a few times. The chain links TRBV10-3 to TRBJ2-2; a possible D gene is TRBD1 (6 bases). Deletions cut 10 bases from V and 4 bases from J, with 22 bases between. There are 16 residues in the CDR3. Germline V gene data show CDR1 as ENHRY and CDR2 as SYGVKD. The CDR3 here is CATSLRQETGTGELFF. CDR3 sequence (DNA): TGTGCCACCTCATTGCGACAGGAGACTGGCACCGGGGAGCTGTTTTTT.

This clonotype was seen many times. The V and J genes are TRBV13 and TRBJ2-5, with 10 bases that match TRBD2. This CDR3 is 17 amino acids long. The trim removed 5 bases at V and 2 bases at J, leaving 11 bases unmatched. CDR1 PRHDT and CDR2 FYEKMQ come from the germline V gene (reference sequence). This chain's CDR3 is CASSALAGGGPQETQYF. CDR3 DNA: TGTGCCAGCAGCGCCTTAGCGGGGGGCGGGCCTCAAGAGACCCAGTACTTC.